Following are 21 T cell receptor beta chains from one sample sequenced in a study of blood T cell repertoires in COVID-19 (dated by TCRdb to about 2020). Libraries were constructed by the immunoSEQ multiplex PCR assay. Not all clones reach the TCRdb copy of this immuneACCESS table, which keeps in-frame sequences only. Checked studies attribute under half of the gap to unresolved V genes and leave the rest unexplained. For this sample the table gives over 350,000 clones, of which roughly nine tenths were detected only once. Under 2% of the sample goes to the ten largest clones. The sequenced material came from PBMCs or T cells enriched from blood (not recorded which). All receptors derive from a woman aged 18-35 years with acute COVID-19.

This chain connects TRBV27 to TRBJ1-5, with no clear D. Germline loops: CDR1 MNHEY, CDR2 SMNVEV (reference sequence). The V end lost 0 bases, the J end lost 7 bases, and 7 bases lay between the germline ends. The CDR3 is 13 residues long. The CDR3 DNA sequence: TGTGCCAGCAGTTTATCGAGTAGCCAGCCCCAGCATTTT. Translated: CASSLSSSQPQHF.

The chain has TRBV7-2 and TRBJ2-5; D gene uncertain. Germline V gene sequence: CDR1 SGHTA, CDR2 FQGNSA. V lost 0 bases and J 4 bases, leaving 9 bases between the germline ends. The CDR3 consists of 14 residues. The DNA of the CDR3 is TGTGCCAGCAGCTTAGCTTCCGTACTAGAGACCCAGTACTTC. It translates to CASSLASVLETQYF.

The chain couples TRBV11-1 to TRBJ2-5; D is undetermined. This CDR3 contains 13 residues. Trimming shortened V by 5 bases and J by 1 base, and 8 bases separated the two germline ends. Looked up from germline, CDR1 is SGHAT and CDR2 is FQDESV (reference sequence). The CDR3 protein is CASSPRVQETQYF. For the CDR3, the DNA is TGTGCCAGCAGCCCTCGGGTCCAAGAGACCCAGTACTTC.

The rearrangement uses TRBV6-4 and TRBJ1-2; 9 nucleotides line up with TRBD1. The CDR3 spans 18 residues. Germline V gene data show CDR1 as MRHNA and CDR2 as SNTAGT. The V segment lost 4 bases and the J segment 4 bases; nucleotides outside the gene matches: 16. The CDR3 coding sequence is TGTGCCAGCAGTGCATCGATCCCGGGACAGGGTGGGAGCTATGGCTACACCTTC. Its translation: CASSASIPGQGGSYGYTF.

This chain connects TRBV5-6 to TRBJ2-2; 10 bases agree with TRBD1. The CDR3 has 15 residues. J was trimmed by 5 bases and V by 4 bases; bases with no gene match: 5. CDR1 and CDR2 from the germline V gene are SGHDT and YYEEEE. The CDR3 reads CASSVGQGRTGELFF. The CDR3 DNA sequence: TGTGCCAGCAGCGTGGGACAGGGGAGAACCGGGGAGCTGTTTTTT.

The chain is built from TRBV5-1 and TRBJ1-5; D gene unclear. From germline, CDR1 is SGHRS and CDR2 YFSETQ. This CDR3 spans 15 amino acids. V lost 0 bases and J lost 3, with 10 bases in between. CDR3 in DNA: TGCGCCAGCAGCTTGGGACCTAGCCCCAATCAGCCCCAGCATTTT. It translates to CASSLGPSPNQPQHF.

The CDR3 nucleotides are TGTGCCAGCAGTTACATCCATTCCACCGGGGAGCTGTTTTTT. Encoded protein: CASSYIHSTGELFF. The V call is TRBV6-2 or TRBV6-3, the J call TRBJ2-2, with unresolved D. This CDR3 is built from 14 residues. V lost 2 bases to trimming and J lost 4 bases, with 8 bases between them. CDR1 is MNHEY, CDR2 SVGEGT, per germline.

The chain joins TRBV6-1 to TRBJ2-7; 7 bases agree with TRBD1. CDR3 length equals 15 residues. CDR1 is MNHNS, CDR2 SASEGT, per germline. V shed 3 bases and J 6 bases; nucleotides not matched to a gene: 11. The CDR3 here is CASSDQRQGRAEQYF. CDR3 in DNA: TGTGCCAGCAGTGACCAGCGACAGGGTAGGGCCGAGCAGTACTTC.

The rearrangement links TRBV6-2 or TRBV6-3 to TRBJ1-5; D uncertain. Trimming took 0 bases from V and 5 from J, leaving 11 bases between them. Germline V gene lookup returns CDR1 MNHEY and CDR2 SVGEGT. There are 15 residues in the CDR3. As DNA, the CDR3 is TGTGCCAGCAGTTACTCGTCTAAAGCGCATCAGCCCCAGCATTTT. Amino acid sequence: CASSYSSKAHQPQHF.

This clone has a single count. The J gene is TRBJ2-7, the V gene TRBV20-1, with D perhaps matching TRBD2 (6 bases). Between the trimmed V and J ends, which lost 3 bases and 1 base, there was a span of 16 bases. Germline assignment: CDR1 DFQATT and CDR2 SNEGSKA (reference sequence). The CDR3 extends over 15 amino acids. In nucleotides, the CDR3 is TGCAGTGCTAGTATCCGGGGGTCGACTTCCTACGAGCAGTACTTC. It encodes CSASIRGSTSYEQYF.

The chain couples TRBV6-5 to TRBJ2-7; D ambiguous. The ends were cut back, 8 bases at V and 0 bases at J, with 11 bases in the middle. The CDR3 has 13 amino acids. Looked up from germline, CDR1 is MNHEY and CDR2 is SVGAGI. The CDR3 sequence: CASSRSFSYEQYF. CDR3 sequence (DNA): TGTGCCAGCTCTCGGTCGTTCTCCTACGAGCAGTACTTC.

This clone was picked up a small number of times. This chain joins TRBV28 and TRBJ2-4, with 7 bases lining up with TRBD1. Losses at the gene ends were 4 bases for V and 8 bases for J; bases not matched to a gene: 5. CDR1 and CDR2 from the germline V gene are MDHEN and SYDVKM. This CDR3 is 13 amino acids long. The CDR3 is CASSSDRDDIQYF. CDR3 DNA: TGTGCCAGCAGTTCCGACAGGGATGACATTCAGTACTTC.

This chain connects TRBV19 to TRBJ2-5, with 8 bases fitting TRBD1. From germline, CDR1 is LNHDA and CDR2 SQIVND (reference sequence). CDR3 length equals 16 residues. V dropped 3 bases and J dropped 5; count of bases not matched to a gene: 11. CDR3 sequence reads: CASSMRTGLLWETQYF. DNA of the CDR3: TGTGCCAGTAGTATGAGGACAGGGCTTTTGTGGGAGACCCAGTACTTC.

The rearrangement uses TRBV5-6 and TRBJ2-7; 9 nucleotides match TRBD2. The trim removed 1 base at V and 0 bases at J, leaving 5 bases unmatched. This CDR3 region has 16 residues. CDR1 is SGHDT and CDR2 is YYEEEE in the germline V gene. The CDR3 reads CASSLSKRGDSYEQYF. Written as DNA, the CDR3 is TGTGCCAGCAGCTTGAGTAAGCGGGGGGACTCCTACGAGCAGTACTTC.

The chain uses TRBV10-3 and TRBJ2-2, with 7 bases that match TRBD2. This CDR3 is 13 amino acids long. Germline V gene sequence: CDR1 ENHRY, CDR2 SYGVKD. J was trimmed by 7 bases and V by 4 bases; bases with no gene match: 3. CDR3 amino acids: CAISGTGGGELFF. CDR3 nucleotide sequence: TGTGCCATCAGTGGGACGGGAGGCGGGGAGCTGTTTTTT.

This clone was picked up one time. The rearrangement joins TRBV7-9 to TRBJ1-4; possibly TRBD1 for D (5 bases). V shed 2 bases and J shed 8 bases, with 21 bases lying between them. The CDR3 consists of 17 residues. In germline, CDR1 is SEHNR, CDR2 FQNEAQ (reference sequence). The CDR3 is CASSLRRQAGSFEKLFF. The CDR3 DNA sequence: TGTGCCAGCAGCTTAAGAAGGCAAGCAGGGTCGTTCGAAAAACTGTTTTTT.

The V gene is TRBV14, the J gene TRBJ1-5; 12 nucleotides line up with TRBD1. The CDR3 has 17 residues. Trimming at V came to 5 bases and at J to 6 bases, leaving 11 bases not matched to a gene. Looked up from germline, CDR1 is SGHDN and CDR2 is FVKESK. CDR3 sequence (DNA): TGTGCCAGCAGCAACCATCCGGGACAGGGGGCATCTCAGCCCCAGCATTTT. Its protein is CASSNHPGQGASQPQHF.

CDR3 bases: TGCAGCGCCGATAGGGGATATGGCTACACCTTC. It codes for CSADRGYGYTF. This chain links TRBV29-1 with TRBJ1-2, with D tentatively TRBD1 (5 bases). This CDR3 is built from 11 residues. Germline V gene lookup returns CDR1 SQVTM and CDR2 ANQGSEA. V lost 7 bases, J lost 5 bases, and 11 bases lay in between. The entire variable domain, with the rest obtained from reference TRBV29-1 and TRBJ1-2, is as follows: SAVISQKPSRDICQRGTSLTIQCQVDSQVTMMFWYRQQPGQSLTLIATANQGSEATYESGFVIDKFPISRPNLTFSTLTVSNMSPEDSSIYLCSADRGYGYTFGSGTRLTVV.

The J gene is TRBJ2-5, the V gene TRBV28, with 11 positions matching TRBD1. CDR1 MDHEN and CDR2 SYDVKM come from the germline V gene. V lost 0 bases to trimming and J lost 5 bases; unmatched junction nucleotides: 2. This CDR3 is 15 amino acids long. The CDR3 region is CASSLWRDRGETQYF. CDR3 nucleotides: TGTGCCAGCAGTTTATGGAGGGACAGGGGGGAGACCCAGTACTTC.

This rearrangement joins TRBV27 to TRBJ2-1, with D possibly matching TRBD2 (5 bases). The CDR3 runs 15 residues. Trimming shortened V by 0 bases and J by 5 bases, and 11 bases separated the two germline ends. Looked up from germline, CDR1 is MNHEY and CDR2 is SMNVEV (reference sequence). CDR3 residues: CASSLSRGFNNEQFF. Here the CDR3 DNA reads TGTGCCAGCAGTTTATCCCGCGGGTTCAACAATGAGCAGTTCTTC.

In nucleotides, the CDR3 is TGTGCCAGCAGTTTTTATCCTAACTATGGCTACACCTTC. Translating gives CASSFYPNYGYTF. The chain has TRBV12-3 or TRBV12-4 and TRBJ1-2; the D is unclear. The V end lost 3 bases, the J end lost 0 bases, and 5 bases lay between the germline ends. The CDR3 covers 13 residues.